The 2 T cell receptor beta chains below were found in one sample sequenced in a study of T cells in Graves' hyperthyroidism and ophthalmopathy. RNA transcripts gave rise to amplified TCR beta CDR3 regions. Carried out on the TCR CDR3, a first-round RT-PCR used the HTBI primer set. Using its own MiXCR run on the multiplex PCR reads, TCRdb lists one record per CDR3 protein. The sample comprises about 610,000 distinct CDR3 sequences, about a sixth of which are singletons, and around 3.5% rests with the top ten. The sample comprised blood. These receptors were taken from a woman aged 40-49 years with Graves' ophthalmopathy.

V gene TRBV2 combines with J gene TRBJ2-4, with TRBD2 matching over 11 bases. CDR1 is SNHLY, CDR2 FYNNEI, per germline. This CDR3 region has 12 residues. V was pared by 9 bases and J by 9 bases, with 4 bases of the junction left unmatched. The CDR3 sequence is CASSGRAPIQYF. DNA for the CDR3: TGTGCCAGTAGCGGGAGGGCCCCCATTCAGTACTTC.

This clonotype has only a few counts. The V call is TRBV6-6, the J call TRBJ1-3; no clear D gene. CDR1 and CDR2 (germline): MNHNY, SVGAGI (reference sequence). The CDR3 loop spans 15 amino acids. The ends were cut back, 0 bases at V and 1 base at J, with 7 bases in the middle. This CDR3 reads CASSYSTESGNTIYF. The CDR3, as DNA: TGTGCCAGCAGTTACTCGACTGAGTCTGGAAACACCATATATTTT.